The entry below describes one TCR beta chain. The antigen remains unidentified. V gave up 3 bases and J gave up 2 bases, with 11 bases separating them. CDR1 is LNHDA, CDR2 SQIVND, per germline (reference sequence). The CDR3 spans 14 residues. The method was immunoSEQ multiplex PCR; TCRdb's version includes in-frame clones alone and lacks a portion of them. The table includes roughly 35,000 clones, roughly 78% detected once. The data derive from a study of OX40 agonist ivuxolimab in advanced cancers. Study-level findings and limits: Clonal expansion among partial responders at 0.1-3.0 mg/kg ranked near the lowest.

This receptor was identified in an adult with an advanced solid tumor such as melanoma, head and neck, liver or kidney cancer. The sample was CD4+ or CD8+ T cells sorted from blood, taken in a trial of the OX40 agonist ivuxolimab. The rearrangement joins TRBV19 to TRBJ2-7, with D hard to call. The CDR3 bases are TGTGCCAGTAGTATTCGCCTAACCACCTACGAGCAGTACTTC. Residues: CASSIRLTTYEQYF.